The 6 T cell receptor beta chains below were found in one sample sequenced in a study of shared clonotypes between healthy human individuals. Selected positively for CCR7 and CD45RO-negative, naive CD8 cells excluded terminally differentiated effector memory CD45RA+ cells. Generated by immunoSEQ multiplex PCR, the TCRdb table keeps only in-frame clones and is missing some. The repertoire holds about 2 million clones, with about 95% as singletons. The sample was naive CD8+ T cells sorted from blood. The source is a man younger than 35 in good health.

J is TRBJ2-1 and V is TRBV4-2; maybe TRBD2 (7 bases). The length of the CDR3 is 13 residues. Germline V CDR1 and CDR2: LGHNA, YNFKEQ. V shed 10 bases and J shed 4 bases, with 14 bases lying between them. The CDR3 loop is CATSGGLYNEQFF. DNA of the CDR3: TGTGCCACCTCGGGGGGCCTTTACAATGAGCAGTTCTTC.

The gene calls are TRBV6-5 and TRBJ2-7, with D possibly being TRBD2 (5 bases). The length of the CDR3 is 13 residues. Deletions cut 4 bases from V and 5 bases from J, with 12 bases between. Germline CDR1 MNHEY, CDR2 SVGAGI. This CDR3 reads CASSFTFSDEQYF. The CDR3 DNA reads TGTGCCAGCAGTTTCACCTTTAGCGACGAGCAGTACTTC.

V gene TRBV30 combines with J gene TRBJ1-3, with D perhaps matching TRBD1 (6 bases). The CDR3 consists of 16 residues. Germline V gene data show CDR1 as GTSNPN and CDR2 as SVGIG (reference sequence). V was shortened by 1 base and J by 0 bases, with 13 bases between the two germline ends. CDR3 residues: CAWSDHREDSGNTIYF. The CDR3 DNA is TGTGCCTGGAGTGATCACAGGGAGGACTCTGGAAACACCATATATTTT.

In its sample, this clone was seen a few times. The V gene is TRBV6-6, the J gene TRBJ2-7; a possible D gene is TRBD2 (6 bases). Trimming took off 11 bases at V and 6 bases at J, with 23 bases between the two ends. Per germline, CDR1 MNHNY and CDR2 SVGAGI (reference sequence). This CDR3 is built from 14 residues. CDR3 amino acids: CASRGNYLAPEQYF. The CDR3 DNA reads TGTGCCTCTCGGGGGAATTATCTCGCGCCCGAGCAGTACTTC.

The V call is TRBV7-2, the J call TRBJ1-2; possibly TRBD1 for D (5 bases). The length of the CDR3 is 17 residues. Germline CDR1 and CDR2: SGHTA and FQGNSA. V lost 1 base and J lost 4, with 19 bases in between. The CDR3: CASSLVQGQGWVYGYTF. The CDR3 region has the DNA TGTGCCAGCAGCTTAGTACAAGGGCAGGGATGGGTCTATGGCTACACCTTC.

V gene TRBV11-2 combines with J gene TRBJ1-1; a possible D gene is TRBD1 (6 bases). Trimming shortened V by 5 bases and J by 5 bases, and 9 bases separated the two germline ends. The CDR3 runs to 12 residues. CDR1 is SGHAT, CDR2 FQNNGV, per germline. CDR3 protein: CASSIGQTEAFF. CDR3 bases: TGTGCCAGCAGCATCGGACAGACTGAAGCTTTCTTT.